This entry lists 5 T cell receptor beta chains sequenced from one sample in a study of T cells after yellow fever vaccination. TCRdb analysed the 5' RACE reads with MiXCR anew, one entry per CDR3 protein. The sample carries some 250,000 distinct CDR3 sequences, approximately 3.6% recorded once. The sample here was PBMCs, taken 15 days after the yellow fever booster vaccination. Source of these receptors: a man aged 18 to 30 who received the YFV17D yellow fever vaccine.

This clonotype was observed many times. This chain uses TRBV5-1 with TRBJ1-2, with D possibly matching TRBD1 (5 bases). The CDR3 runs to 16 residues. The V gene lost 3 bases and the J gene lost 0 bases, with 15 bases spanning the gap. CDR1 SGHRS and CDR2 YFSETQ come from the germline V gene. CDR3 loop: CASSWTPTASNYGYTF. CDR3 bases: TGCGCCAGCAGCTGGACCCCGACAGCGTCTAACTATGGCTACACCTTC. Using reference TRBV5-1 and TRBJ1-2 for the parts outside the CDR3, the full variable domain is KAGVTQTPRYLIKTRGQQVTLSCSPISGHRSVSWYQQTPGQGLQFLFEYFSETQRNKGNFPGRFSGRQFSNSRSEMNVSTLELGDSALYLCASSWTPTASNYGYTFGSGTRLTVV.

There are a few counts of this clonotype. Possible read error: a much larger clone is one base away. The rearrangement joins TRBV5-1 to TRBJ2-2; D may correspond to TRBD1 or TRBD2 (6 bases each). The CDR3 is 15 amino acids. Germline V lookup: CDR1 SGHRS, CDR2 YFSETQ. In DNA, the CDR3 is TGCGCCAGGCGGGACACTGAACTTCCCACCGGGGAGCTGATTTTT. Amino acids: CARRDTELPTGELIF.

This clonotype was seen ten or more times. The V and J genes are TRBV5-1 and TRBJ2-3, with D unclear. Germline loops: CDR1 SGHRS, CDR2 YFSETQ. CDR3 length equals 14 residues. V lost 1 base to trimming and J lost 2 bases, with 8 bases between them. In DNA, the CDR3 is TGCGCCAGCAGCTTGTCCGCCTCCACAGATACGCAGTATTTT. Its protein product is CASSLSASTDTQYF.

The sample holds many counts of this clonotype. CDR3 nucleotides: TGTGCCTGCGAGGTAGTCACTAGCGGGGGGGGTGAGCAGTTCTTC. Encoded protein: CACEVVTSGGGEQFF. J is TRBJ2-1 and V is TRBV30, with 13 bases aligning to TRBD2. Trimming removed 6 bases from V and 9 bases from J; junction bases left unmatched: 11. Germline values: CDR1 GTSNPN, CDR2 SVGIG (reference sequence). The CDR3 is made up of 15 amino acids.

This clonotype was recorded at least ten times. The chain carries TRBV9 and TRBJ1-2; D not certain. Trimming removed 0 bases from V and 0 bases from J, with 6 bases in between. The CDR3 runs to 14 residues. From germline, CDR1 is SGDLS and CDR2 YYNGEE. The chain's CDR3 is CASSVVMANYGYTF. CDR3 sequence (DNA): TGTGCCAGCAGCGTAGTCATGGCTAACTATGGCTACACCTTC.